These 32 T cell receptor beta chains originate from one sample sequenced in a study of cytomegalovirus exposure and HLA in healthy donors. PCR amplification relied on 60 Vbeta primers (plus 13 Jbeta primers). Using immunoSEQ multiplex PCR, the repertoire was profiled, and TCRdb retains in-frame clones only, with some absent. The table includes 110,000 to 150,000 clones, approximately 80% detected once. The sequencing sample was made of PBMCs. These receptors all come from a woman in her forties in good health and CMV-seropositive.

This rearrangement joins TRBV27 to TRBJ2-2, with 11 nucleotides matching TRBD2. This CDR3 has 19 residues. V lost 2 bases and J lost 0; bases outside the gene matches: 8. Per germline, CDR1 MNHEY and CDR2 SMNVEV (reference sequence). CDR3 region: CASSLGVAGGHPNTGELFF. DNA of the CDR3: TGTGCCAGCAGTTTAGGGGTAGCGGGAGGGCATCCGAACACCGGGGAGCTGTTTTTT.

The rearrangement uses TRBV11-3 and TRBJ2-5; 7 nucleotides align to TRBD2. J gave up 2 bases and V 0 bases, and 3 bases lay outside the gene matches. This CDR3 comprises 15 residues. CDR1 SGHNT and CDR2 YENEEA come from the germline V gene. The CDR3 nucleotides read TGTGCCAGCAGCTTAGATGGGGGGGGGCAAGAGACCCAGTACTTC. It codes for CASSLDGGGQETQYF.

The chain is built from TRBV7-7 and TRBJ2-1; 10 bases are a match to TRBD2. The CDR3 runs to 13 residues. CDR1 SSHAT and CDR2 FNYEAQ come from the germline V gene (reference sequence). V shed 1 base and J 13 bases; nucleotides not matched to a gene: 4. The CDR3 is CASSLGAGGLQFF. In DNA, the CDR3 is TGTGCCAGCAGCTTAGGAGCGGGAGGGCTACAGTTCTTC.

The rearrangement joins TRBV10-1 to TRBJ2-1; 15 bases map to TRBD2. CDR1 is WNHNN and CDR2 is SYGVQD in the germline V gene (reference sequence). Trimming took 6 bases from V and 9 from J; bases not matched to a gene: 15. The CDR3 is 18 amino acids. Written as DNA, the CDR3 is TGCGCCAGCAGGCGCACATGGAGGACTAGCGGGAGGGCCACTGAGCAGTTCTTC. Encoded protein: CASRRTWRTSGRATEQFF.

This clone has a single count. The chain has TRBV5-4 and TRBJ2-7; TRBD2 matches 8 bases. The trim removed 0 bases at V and 3 bases at J, leaving 2 bases unmatched. Per the germline V gene, CDR1 is SGHNT and CDR2 is YYREEE (reference sequence). The CDR3 totals 14 residues. The CDR3 protein is CASSLGAGGYEQYF. The DNA for the CDR3 is TGTGCCAGCAGCTTGGGGGCGGGAGGCTACGAGCAGTACTTC.

The chain recombines TRBV5-1 with TRBJ1-4, with D possibly being TRBD1 (6 bases). This CDR3 comprises 14 residues. The germline gives CDR1 SGHRS, CDR2 YFSETQ. Trimming took off 0 bases at V and 8 bases at J, with 11 bases between the two ends. CDR3 bases: TGCGCCAGCAGCTTGGGGACAGCGACAGAAAAACTGTTTTTT. Translation: CASSLGTATEKLFF.

This clone was seen only a few times. The chain has TRBV25-1 and TRBJ1-6; D gene unclear. Germline values: CDR1 MGHDK, CDR2 SYGVNS. The CDR3 spans 17 residues. Trimming pared 4 bases from V and 0 bases from J, leaving 13 bases between. CDR3 sequence (DNA): TGTGCCAGCAGTGGAGTAAAGTTGAGCTCCTATAATTCACCCCTCCACTTT. Amino acids: CASSGVKLSSYNSPLHF.

This clone turned up a few times. This chain connects TRBV6-1 to TRBJ1-1; tentative D call: TRBD1 (6 bases). The V gene's germline CDR1 is MNHNS and CDR2 SASEGT. The germline V and J ends were trimmed by 8 bases and 7 bases, with 23 bases remaining between them. The CDR3 has 15 residues. In DNA, the CDR3 is TGTGCCAGCCGGGACATCGACCTTGGAGGAGGTGAAGCTTTCTTT. Its translation: CASRDIDLGGGEAFF.

V and J are TRBV27 and TRBJ1-1, with 9 bases aligning to TRBD1. CDR3 size: 16 residues. CDR1 and CDR2 (germline): MNHEY, SMNVEV (reference sequence). The V segment lost 4 bases and the J segment 3 bases; nucleotides outside the gene matches: 9. CDR3 in amino acids: CASSSPVGQGYTEAFF. DNA for the CDR3: TGTGCCAGCAGTTCCCCCGTGGGACAGGGTTACACTGAAGCTTTCTTT.

J is TRBJ1-3 and V is TRBV13; TRBD1 is a possible D gene (5 bases). The CDR3 runs to 14 residues. The V and J ends lost 7 bases and 0 bases respectively, with 10 bases between them. Per the germline V gene, CDR1 is PRHDT and CDR2 is FYEKMQ (reference sequence). The CDR3 nucleotides are TGTGCCAGCACCCCGGGACTCTCTGGAAACACCATATATTTT. Its protein is CASTPGLSGNTIYF.

The gene calls are TRBV6-6 and TRBJ2-2, with TRBD1 as a possible D gene (5 bases). The CDR3 length is 14 residues. V gave up 0 bases and J gave up 12 bases, with 14 bases separating them. Per the germline V gene, CDR1 is MNHNY and CDR2 is SVGAGI (reference sequence). The CDR3 DNA is TGTGCCAGCAGTTACTCAAGTTTTCCGGACAAGCTGTTTTTT. Amino acids: CASSYSSFPDKLFF.

The genes are TRBV13 and TRBJ2-3; 10 bases fit TRBD1. Germline V CDR1 and CDR2: PRHDT, FYEKMQ (reference sequence). The trim removed 5 bases at V and 5 bases at J, leaving 10 bases unmatched. The CDR3 extends over 16 amino acids. CDR3: CASSPTGTGVGDTQYF. The CDR3, as DNA: TGTGCCAGCAGCCCGACCGGGACAGGGGTTGGAGATACGCAGTATTTT.

This chain connects TRBV6-1 to TRBJ1-1; 8 positions agree with TRBD1. Germline CDR1 is MNHNS and CDR2 is SASEGT. Trimming cost V 3 bases and J 3 bases; bases outside gene matches: 0. This CDR3 is built from 13 residues. The CDR3 reads CASSETGDTEAFF. In DNA form, the CDR3 reads TGTGCCAGCAGTGAGACAGGGGACACTGAAGCTTTCTTT.

The V gene is TRBV5-4, the J gene TRBJ2-1, with 8 positions matching TRBD2. CDR1 is SGHNT, CDR2 YYREEE, per germline (reference sequence). The V and J ends lost 0 bases and 9 bases, in that order; junction bases with no gene match: 8. This CDR3 has 15 residues. CDR3 in DNA: TGTGCCAGCAGCTTGGCCGGGAGGGCCTCGGGTGAGCAGTTCTTC. Its protein is CASSLAGRASGEQFF.

The gene calls are TRBV10-3 and TRBJ2-5; tentatively, D is TRBD1 (6 bases). Near its end, the DNA agrees better with TRBJ2-7, so the J call may be wrong. The CDR3 contains 13 residues. CDR1 and CDR2 from the germline V gene are ENHRY and SYGVKD. The DNA for the CDR3 is TGTGCCATCAGTGAGAGACAGGATTACGAGCAGTACTTC. Protein product: CAISERQDYEQYF.

This clone was seen once. V is TRBV6-5 and J is TRBJ1-2, with a possible D match to TRBD1 (5 bases). CDR1 and CDR2 (germline): MNHEY, SVGAGI. Trimming stripped 1 base from V and 4 bases from J, with 16 bases between. CDR3 length: 16 residues. CDR3 nucleotide sequence: TGTGCCAGCAGTTACTTCCTCGGTGGGGGGGTCTATGGCTACACCTTC. As protein: CASSYFLGGGVYGYTF.

V gene TRBV11-3 combines with J gene TRBJ2-4; TRBD2 is a possible D gene (5 bases). CDR1 is SGHNT and CDR2 is YENEEA in the germline V gene. CDR3 length: 17 residues. V was shortened by 5 bases and J by 5 bases, with 22 bases between the two germline ends. CDR3 sequence reads: CASSEGDPWANENIQYF. In nucleotides, the CDR3 is TGTGCCAGCAGCGAGGGAGACCCCTGGGCCAACGAAAACATTCAGTACTTC.

J is TRBJ1-5 and V is TRBV27; D might be TRBD1 (6 bases). The V and J ends lost 5 bases and 7 bases respectively, with 18 bases between them. The CDR3 spans 15 residues. Germline-derived CDR1 and CDR2 are MNHEY and SMNVEV (reference sequence). The CDR3 sequence is CASSPRQVRGQPQHF. The CDR3 DNA reads as TGTGCCAGCAGTCCTCGACAGGTTAGAGGGCAGCCCCAGCATTTT.

This chain links TRBV4-2 with TRBJ1-3, with D maybe TRBD1 (5 bases). The V gene lost 1 base and the J gene lost 3 bases, with 16 bases spanning the gap. In germline, CDR1 is LGHNA, CDR2 YNFKEQ. The CDR3 sequence is 17 residues long. DNA for the CDR3: TGTGCCAGCAGCCAAGGTCGGGAGGCGGGGGGTGGAAACACCATATATTTT. It translates to CASSQGREAGGGNTIYF.

The chain couples TRBV10-3 to TRBJ2-7; 9 positions match TRBD2. J was trimmed by 2 bases and V by 3 bases; bases with no gene match: 8. This CDR3 has 16 residues. CDR1 ENHRY and CDR2 SYGVKD come from the germline V gene. Here the CDR3 DNA reads TGTGCCATCAGTGATTTTCGAGCGGGAGGAGCCTACGAGCAGTACTTC. Protein product: CAISDFRAGGAYEQYF.

This chain's CDR3 is CASSIPISGGTGELFF. CDR3 DNA sequence: TGTGCCAGTAGTATACCGATTAGCGGGGGTACCGGGGAGCTGTTTTTT. The chain is built from TRBV19 and TRBJ2-2; 9 positions agree with TRBD2. CDR1 and CDR2 (germline): LNHDA, SQIVND (reference sequence). V was pared by 2 bases and J by 5 bases, with 6 bases of the junction left unmatched. The CDR3 extends over 16 amino acids. The full variable domain, with the rest looked up from reference TRBV19 and TRBJ2-2, is DGGITQSPKYLFRKEGQNVTLSCEQNLNHDAMYWYRQDPGQGLRLIYYSQIVNDFQKGDIAEGYSVSREKKESFPLTVTSAQKNPTAFYLCASSIPISGGTGELFFGEGSRLTVL.

The chain carries TRBV18 and TRBJ1-3; no clear D. From germline, CDR1 is KGHSH and CDR2 LQKENI. This CDR3 has 16 amino acids. The V gene lost 6 bases and the J gene lost 0 bases, with 15 bases spanning the gap. CDR3 in amino acids: CASSPARLNSGNTIYF. The DNA for the CDR3 is TGTGCCAGCTCCCCCGCTAGGCTGAACTCTGGAAACACCATATATTTT.

This chain links TRBV5-4 with TRBJ1-5, with 7 bases identical to TRBD1. The CDR3 spans 13 residues. Germline CDR1 is SGHNT and CDR2 is YYREEE (reference sequence). V dropped 2 bases and J dropped 5; count of bases not matched to a gene: 1. The CDR3 nucleotides read TGTGCCAGCAGCTTAGACAGGGATCAGCCCCAGCATTTT. It is translated as CASSLDRDQPQHF. The whole variable domain, filled in from reference TRBV5-4 and TRBJ1-5, reads ETGVTQSPTHLIKTRGQQVTLRCSSQSGHNTVSWYQQALGQGPQFIFQYYREEENGRGNFPPRFSGLQFPNYSSELNVNALELDDSALYLCASSLDRDQPQHFGDGTRLSIL.

With respect to this clone: In the same sample, other DNA sequences code for this CDR3. The CDR3 reads CASSLEASGGYEQYF. Written as DNA, the CDR3 is TGCGCCAGCAGCTTGGAGGCTAGCGGAGGATACGAGCAGTACTTC. J is TRBJ2-7 and V is TRBV5-1; 7 positions match TRBD2. The V gene's germline CDR1 is SGHRS and CDR2 YFSETQ. CDR3 length: 15 amino acids. V shed 0 bases and J 4 bases; nucleotides not matched to a gene: 7.

This chain uses TRBV10-3 with TRBJ2-7, with D tentatively TRBD2 (5 bases). Looked up from germline, CDR1 is ENHRY and CDR2 is SYGVKD. This CDR3 is built from 13 residues. V dropped 9 bases and J dropped 1 base, with 13 bases sitting between them. The CDR3 sequence: CAIGSSGSYEQYF. Here the CDR3 DNA reads TGTGCCATAGGGAGTAGTGGGTCCTACGAGCAGTACTTC.

The CDR3 bases are TGTGCCAGCAGTCCTGGCACAGGGATAACCTTC. Translating gives CASSPGTGITF. This chain links TRBV28 with TRBJ1-2, with D perhaps matching TRBD1 (6 bases). This CDR3 region has 11 residues. V was trimmed by 5 bases and J by 14 bases, leaving 15 bases between them. Looked up from germline, CDR1 is MDHEN and CDR2 is SYDVKM.

The CDR3, as DNA: TGTGCCATCAACTCAGATGGGGGGGCCGTCCCCACAGATACGCAGTATTTT. Translation: CAINSDGGAVPTDTQYF. The chain employs TRBV10-3 and TRBJ2-3; perhaps TRBD2 as D (7 bases). V lost 7 bases and J 2 bases, leaving 22 bases between the germline ends. There are 17 residues in the CDR3. Looked up from germline, CDR1 is ENHRY and CDR2 is SYGVKD.

The rearrangement uses TRBV19 and TRBJ2-5; possible D gene TRBD1, 5 bases. CDR1 is LNHDA and CDR2 is SQIVND in the germline V gene (reference sequence). The CDR3 runs to 15 residues. V was pared by 3 bases and J by 1 base, with 12 bases between. The CDR3 nucleotides are TGTGCCAGTAGTATTGGACCAGGGTCCCAAGAGACCCAGTACTTC. Its protein product is CASSIGPGSQETQYF.

This clone appeared a single time. The rearrangement joins TRBV9 to TRBJ2-3; the D gene is possibly TRBD2 (5 bases). The CDR3 totals 12 residues. V shed 3 bases and J shed 4 bases, with 6 bases lying between them. CDR1 and CDR2 from the germline V gene are SGDLS and YYNGEE. The CDR3 protein is CASSDGADTQYF. In nucleotides, the CDR3 is TGTGCCAGCAGCGACGGGGCAGATACGCAGTATTTT.

The count of this clone is one. V gene TRBV5-1 combines with J gene TRBJ2-7, with 9 nucleotides matching TRBD1. The germline CDR1 and CDR2 sequences are SGHRS and YFSETQ. With 5 bases clipped from V and 4 bases from J, the junction kept 7 bases outside the gene matches. The CDR3 has 14 residues. The DNA for the CDR3 is TGCGCCAGCAGGGCCGGGACAGGGATGTACGAGCAGTACTTC. Translated, it gives CASRAGTGMYEQYF.

The chain uses TRBV9 and TRBJ1-5, with TRBD1 as a possible D gene (6 bases). CDR3 length: 15 residues. Trimming removed 4 bases at V and 5 bases at J, with 16 bases between. Germline V lookup: CDR1 SGDLS, CDR2 YYNGEE. CDR3 region: CASSLSGTMDQPQHF. In DNA, the CDR3 is TGTGCCAGCAGCCTTTCCGGGACAATGGATCAGCCCCAGCATTTT.

The chain recombines TRBV7-2 with TRBJ2-5; 8 nucleotides line up with TRBD1. J was trimmed by 5 bases and V by 2 bases; bases with no gene match: 10. This CDR3 region has 16 residues. Looked up from germline, CDR1 is SGHTA and CDR2 is FQGNSA. The DNA of the CDR3 is TGTGCCAGCAGCTTAAGGACAGGGCTGGTAGGGGAGACCCAGTACTTC. Translating it yields CASSLRTGLVGETQYF.